This T cell receptor (beta chain) comes out of a study of T cells in Graves' hyperthyroidism and ophthalmopathy. Authors of the study amplified TCR beta CDR3 regions from RNA transcripts. With the HTBI primer set, the TCR CDR3 went through a first round of RT-PCR. TCRdb called the multiplex PCR reads again in MiXCR, with one record for every CDR3 protein. The sample carries about 500,000 distinct CDR3 sequences, approximately 16% recorded once. Ophthalmopathy patients all had a Clinical Activity Score of at least 3, a NOSPECS grade of at least 4 and disease under 3 months old. V was pared by 6 bases and J by 0 bases, with 9 bases between. From germline, CDR1 is MNHEY and CDR2 SMNVEV (reference sequence). The CDR3 runs to 14 residues. General study points: A 13 V-J signature model discriminated ophthalmopathy versus stable hyperthyroidism.

This clonotype was observed at least ten times. No antigen is known for it. The specimen sequenced was blood. The TCR sequence derives from a woman aged 25 to 39 with Graves' ophthalmopathy. This rearrangement joins TRBV27 to TRBJ1-5; no reliable D call. DNA for the CDR3: TGTGCCAGCAGCGCGCTGGATAGCAATCAGCCCCAGCATTTT. Its translation is CASSALDSNQPQHF.